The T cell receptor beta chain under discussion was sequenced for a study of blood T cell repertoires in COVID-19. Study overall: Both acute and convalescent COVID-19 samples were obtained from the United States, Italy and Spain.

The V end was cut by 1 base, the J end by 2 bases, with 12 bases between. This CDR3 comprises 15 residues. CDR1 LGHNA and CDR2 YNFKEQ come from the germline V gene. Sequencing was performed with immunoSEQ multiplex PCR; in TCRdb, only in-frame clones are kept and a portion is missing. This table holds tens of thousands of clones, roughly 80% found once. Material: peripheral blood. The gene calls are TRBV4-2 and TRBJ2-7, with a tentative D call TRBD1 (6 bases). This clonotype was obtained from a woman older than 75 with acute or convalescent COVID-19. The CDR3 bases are TGTGCCAGCAGCCAAGCACAACAGGGTACCTACGAGCAGTACTTC. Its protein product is CASSQAQQGTYEQYF.